The clone carrying this T cell receptor beta chain occurred a few times. What it recognizes is unknown. TCRdb keeps only in-frame clones here, not all; method: immunoSEQ multiplex PCR. The table records fewer than 20,000 clones, approximately 80% of them present only once. The data originate from a study of graft-versus-host responses after intestinal transplantation. Across the whole study: Tacrolimus plus steroids were given to all recipients for two to three years, preceded by anti-thymocyte globulin induction. General study points: Researchers found GvH clones in recipient marrow, and some showed up first in ileum or blood. Some patients had graft-donor T cell macrochimerism, and their allografts showed high graft-versus-host to host-versus-graft clonal ratios.

Germline V gene lookup returns CDR1 SGHNT and CDR2 YENEEA. Trimming stripped 4 bases from V and 2 bases from J, with 10 bases between. The CDR3 totals 14 residues. Both intraepithelial and lamina propria lymphocytes were released by processing graft tissue. This receptor was identified in a human patient who received an intestinal transplant, so some T cells may come from the graft donor. This specimen consisted of ileum tissue, obtained roughly 3.5 months after intestinal transplant. The rearrangement joins TRBV11-3 to TRBJ2-3; maybe TRBD2 (6 bases). This CDR3 is CASSSGTATDTQYF. The CDR3 coding sequence is TGTGCCAGCAGCTCAGGGACTGCCACAGATACGCAGTATTTT.